This entry concerns a single TCR beta chain. The assay was immunoSEQ multiplex PCR, and TCRdb's table has in-frame clones only and misses some. The sample records over 200,000 clones, approximately 80% being singletons. The sample is drawn from a study of blood T cell repertoires in COVID-19. Study context: Sources were T cells, B-cell-depleted T cells, or PBMCs; the material itself was cDNA or gDNA.

V lost 7 bases to trimming and J lost 7 bases; unmatched junction nucleotides: 8. Per the germline V gene, CDR1 is KGHDR and CDR2 is SFDVKD. The CDR3 consists of 15 residues. Participant age was roughly 18 to 90 years, and participants resided in about two dozen US areas. Researchers sorted participants into cohorts using their self-reported clinical history. The material sequenced was PBMCs or T cells enriched from blood (not recorded which). This chain uses TRBV24-1 with TRBJ2-1; the match to TRBD2 covers 11 bases. The sequence was collected from a man aged 55 to 70 who had recovered from COVID-19. DNA for the CDR3: TGTGCCACCAGGCCGGCTAGCGGGGGGTTGAATGAGCAGTTCTTC. This encodes CATRPASGGLNEQFF.